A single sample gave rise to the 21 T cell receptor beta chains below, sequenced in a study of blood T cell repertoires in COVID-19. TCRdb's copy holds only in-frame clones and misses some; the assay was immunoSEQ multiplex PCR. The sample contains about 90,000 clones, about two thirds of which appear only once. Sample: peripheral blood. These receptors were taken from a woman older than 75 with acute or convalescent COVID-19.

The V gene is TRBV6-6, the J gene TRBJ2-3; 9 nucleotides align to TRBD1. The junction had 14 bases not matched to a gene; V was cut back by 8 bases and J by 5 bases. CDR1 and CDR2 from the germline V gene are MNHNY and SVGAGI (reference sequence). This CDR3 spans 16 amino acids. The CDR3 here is CASGSPDRGYGDTQYF. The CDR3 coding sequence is TGTGCCAGCGGCTCCCCTGACAGGGGGTATGGAGATACGCAGTATTTT.

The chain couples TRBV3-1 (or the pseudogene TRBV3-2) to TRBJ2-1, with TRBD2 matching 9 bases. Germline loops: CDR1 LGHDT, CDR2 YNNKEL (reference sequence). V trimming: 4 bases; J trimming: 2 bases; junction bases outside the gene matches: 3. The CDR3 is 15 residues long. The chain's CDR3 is CASSPGGGAYNEQFF. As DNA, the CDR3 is TGTGCCAGCAGCCCGGGCGGGGGGGCCTACAATGAGCAGTTCTTC.

The CDR3 DNA follows: TGTGCCATCAGTGCCCCCGGACAGGGCAAAGTTGAAGCTTTCTTT. Its translation is CAISAPGQGKVEAFF. The V call is TRBV10-3, the J call TRBJ1-1, with TRBD1 identical over 8 bases. V trimming: 4 bases; J trimming: 7 bases; junction bases outside the gene matches: 11. Germline-derived CDR1 and CDR2 are ENHRY and SYGVKD. This CDR3 is built from 15 residues.

CDR3 nucleotides: TGTGCCAGCAGTGAATACGGGACTAGGGATAATTCACCCCTCCACTTT. Amino acids: CASSEYGTRDNSPLHF. The chain joins TRBV28 to TRBJ1-6; weak D call: TRBD1 (5 bases). Germline V gene sequence: CDR1 MDHEN, CDR2 SYDVKM. Trimming took off 5 bases at V and 5 bases at J, with 16 bases between the two ends. This CDR3 is 16 amino acids long.

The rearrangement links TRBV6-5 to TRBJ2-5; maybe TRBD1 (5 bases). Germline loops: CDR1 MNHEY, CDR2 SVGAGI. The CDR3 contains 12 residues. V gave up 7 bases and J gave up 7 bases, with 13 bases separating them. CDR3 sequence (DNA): TGTGCCAGCACCACTACCCAGGGGACCCAGTACTTC. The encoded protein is CASTTTQGTQYF.

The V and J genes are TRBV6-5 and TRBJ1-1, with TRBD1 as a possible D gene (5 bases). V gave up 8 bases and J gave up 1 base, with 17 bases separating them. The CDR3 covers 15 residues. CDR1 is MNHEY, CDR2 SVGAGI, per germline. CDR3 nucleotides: TGTGCCAGCTCCTACGGGAGGGGCGGGAACACTGAAGCTTTCTTT. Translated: CASSYGRGGNTEAFF.

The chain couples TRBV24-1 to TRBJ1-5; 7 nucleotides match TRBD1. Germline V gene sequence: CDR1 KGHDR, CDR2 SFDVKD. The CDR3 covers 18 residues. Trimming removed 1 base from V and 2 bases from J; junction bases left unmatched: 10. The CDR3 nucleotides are TGTGCCACCAGTGATTTCCCCCCCCAGGGGGGTGGCAATCAGCCCCAGCATTTT. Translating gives CATSDFPPQGGGNQPQHF.

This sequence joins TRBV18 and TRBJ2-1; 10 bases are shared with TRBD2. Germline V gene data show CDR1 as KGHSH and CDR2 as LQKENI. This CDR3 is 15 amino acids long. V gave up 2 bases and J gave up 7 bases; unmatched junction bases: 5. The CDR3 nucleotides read TGTGCCAGCTCACCAGTGGCTAGCGGGGGAAATGAGCAGTTCTTC. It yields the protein CASSPVASGGNEQFF.

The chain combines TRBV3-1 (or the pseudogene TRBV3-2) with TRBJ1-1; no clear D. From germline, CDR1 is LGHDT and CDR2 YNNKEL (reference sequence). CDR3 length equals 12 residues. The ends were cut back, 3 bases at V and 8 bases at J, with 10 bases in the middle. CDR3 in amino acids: CASSQLGREAFF. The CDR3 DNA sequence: TGTGCCAGCAGCCAGCTGGGGAGGGAAGCTTTCTTT.

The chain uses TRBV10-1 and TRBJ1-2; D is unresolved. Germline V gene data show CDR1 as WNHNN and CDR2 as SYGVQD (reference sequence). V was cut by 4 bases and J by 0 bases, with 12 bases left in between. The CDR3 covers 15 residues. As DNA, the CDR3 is TGCGCCAGCAGTGTAATCGGGGAGCCTAACTATGGCTACACCTTC. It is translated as CASSVIGEPNYGYTF.

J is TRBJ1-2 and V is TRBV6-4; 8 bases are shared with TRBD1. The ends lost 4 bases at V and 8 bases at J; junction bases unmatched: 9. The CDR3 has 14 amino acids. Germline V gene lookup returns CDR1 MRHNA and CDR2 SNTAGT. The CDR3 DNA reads TGTGCCAGCAGTGCTTCCCCAGGGGGCTCCGGCTACACCTTC. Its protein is CASSASPGGSGYTF.

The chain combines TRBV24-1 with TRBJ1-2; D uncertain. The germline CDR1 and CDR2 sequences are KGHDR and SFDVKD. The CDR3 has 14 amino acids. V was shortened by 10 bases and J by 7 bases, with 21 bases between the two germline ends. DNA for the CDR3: TGTGCCACTTCCGATCAGGATAACCTCCTTGGCTACACCTTC. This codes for CATSDQDNLLGYTF.

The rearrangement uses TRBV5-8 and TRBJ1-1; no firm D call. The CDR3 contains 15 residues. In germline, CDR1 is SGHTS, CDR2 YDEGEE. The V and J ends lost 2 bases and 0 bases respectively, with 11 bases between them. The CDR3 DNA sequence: TGTGCCAGCAGCTTAAAACAGAAAGTGAACACTGAAGCTTTCTTT. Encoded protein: CASSLKQKVNTEAFF.

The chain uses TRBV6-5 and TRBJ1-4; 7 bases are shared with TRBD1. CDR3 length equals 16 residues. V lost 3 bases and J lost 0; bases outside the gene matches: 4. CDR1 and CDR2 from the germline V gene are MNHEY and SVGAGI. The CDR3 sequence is CASSYSGGSTNEKLFF. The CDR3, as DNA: TGTGCCAGCAGTTATTCAGGGGGTTCAACTAATGAAAAACTGTTTTTT.

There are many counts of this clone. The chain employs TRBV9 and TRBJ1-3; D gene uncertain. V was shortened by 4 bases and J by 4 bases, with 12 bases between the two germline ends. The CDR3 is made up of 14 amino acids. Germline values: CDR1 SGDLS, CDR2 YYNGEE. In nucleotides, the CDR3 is TGTGCCAGCAGCCCGCAGGTTGCAGGAAACACCATATATTTT. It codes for CASSPQVAGNTIYF.

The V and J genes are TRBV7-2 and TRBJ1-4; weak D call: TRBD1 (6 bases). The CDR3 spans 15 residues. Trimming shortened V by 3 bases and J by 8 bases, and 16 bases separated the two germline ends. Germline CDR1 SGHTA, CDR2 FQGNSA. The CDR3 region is CASSFLTGPEEKLFF. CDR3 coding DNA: TGTGCCAGCAGCTTCCTGACAGGCCCTGAGGAAAAACTGTTTTTT.

CDR3 coding DNA: TGTGCCAGCAGCTACCGGGGCCTCAGGGGCAATGAGCAGTTCTTC. Protein sequence: CASSYRGLRGNEQFF. The gene calls are TRBV11-2 and TRBJ2-1, with D possibly matching TRBD1 (6 bases). The germline V gene has CDR1 SGHAT and CDR2 FQNNGV. V was trimmed by 4 bases and J by 6 bases, leaving 16 bases between them. The CDR3 extends over 15 amino acids.

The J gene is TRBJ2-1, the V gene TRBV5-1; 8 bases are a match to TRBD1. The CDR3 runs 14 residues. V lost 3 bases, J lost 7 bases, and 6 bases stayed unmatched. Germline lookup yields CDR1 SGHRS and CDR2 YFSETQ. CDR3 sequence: CASSSQGAGNEQFF. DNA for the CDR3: TGCGCCAGCAGCTCGCAGGGGGCAGGGAATGAGCAGTTCTTC.

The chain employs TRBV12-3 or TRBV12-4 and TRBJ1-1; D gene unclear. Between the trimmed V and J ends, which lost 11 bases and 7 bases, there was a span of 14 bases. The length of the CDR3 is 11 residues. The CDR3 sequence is CASRSFFEAFF. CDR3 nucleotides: TGTGCCTCCCGGTCGTTTTTTGAAGCTTTCTTT.

CDR3 amino acids: CASAKGSGYGYTF. The CDR3, as DNA: TGTGCCAGCGCCAAGGGGTCAGGTTATGGCTACACCTTC. The rearrangement joins TRBV25-1 to TRBJ1-2, with TRBD1 as a possible D gene (5 bases). The germline V gene has CDR1 MGHDK and CDR2 SYGVNS. V lost 8 bases to trimming and J lost 5 bases, with 15 bases between them. This CDR3 has 13 residues.

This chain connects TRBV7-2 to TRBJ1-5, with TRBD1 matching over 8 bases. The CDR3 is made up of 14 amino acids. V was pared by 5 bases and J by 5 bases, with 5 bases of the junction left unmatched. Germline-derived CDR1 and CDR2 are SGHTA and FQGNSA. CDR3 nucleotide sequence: TGTGCCAGCAGCCCTGGACAGGGCTATCAGCCCCAGCATTTT. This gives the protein CASSPGQGYQPQHF.